The 20 T cell receptor beta chains below were found in one sample sequenced in a study of T cell responses to AZD1222 COVID-19 vaccine. Assay: immunoSEQ multiplex PCR; the TCRdb copy retains only in-frame clones and omits some. The data contain 110,000 or so clones, approximately 90% of them seen just once; the ten biggest clones take up more than 15%. The specimen comprised peripheral blood, sampled on day 0 of AZD1222 vaccination. These receptors all stem from an adult in good health.

The V call is TRBV18, the J call TRBJ1-5; D ambiguous. V was cut by 0 bases and J by 6 bases, with 15 bases left in between. There are 16 residues in the CDR3. Per the germline V gene, CDR1 is KGHSH and CDR2 is LQKENI. As DNA, the CDR3 is TGTGCCAGCTCACCACCGGAGGGTTTGAAGGGTCAGCCCCAGCATTTT. It codes for CASSPPEGLKGQPQHF.

This rearrangement joins TRBV24-1 to TRBJ2-5, with a weak D call TRBD1 (5 bases). V was cut by 4 bases and J by 5 bases, with 13 bases left in between. This CDR3 region has 14 residues. Germline CDR1 and CDR2: KGHDR and SFDVKD. The chain's CDR3 is CATSEPRDGETQYF. For the CDR3, the DNA is TGTGCCACCAGTGAACCCAGGGATGGGGAGACCCAGTACTTC.

The chain links TRBV6-6 to TRBJ2-7; 7 bases align to TRBD1. Germline V lookup: CDR1 MNHNY, CDR2 SVGAGI (reference sequence). With 7 bases clipped from V and 7 bases from J, the junction kept 10 bases outside the gene matches. CDR3 size: 13 residues. CDR3 region: CASTPDRTGEQYV. CDR3 bases: TGTGCCAGCACCCCGGACAGGACGGGGGAGCAGTACGTC.

The chain has TRBV6-5 and TRBJ1-2; D not certain. Trimming left V 0 bases short and J 2 bases short, with 10 bases between. The CDR3 spans 15 residues. From germline, CDR1 is MNHEY and CDR2 SVGAGI. The DNA for the CDR3 is TGTGCCAGCAGTTACTCGAGGGCCCGAAACTATGGCTACACCTTC. Translated: CASSYSRARNYGYTF.

The rearrangement links TRBV5-4 to TRBJ1-2; maybe TRBD1 (5 bases). This CDR3 has 14 amino acids. Trimming left V 6 bases short and J 7 bases short, with 19 bases between. The germline V gene encodes CDR1 SGHNT and CDR2 YYREEE (reference sequence). CDR3 amino acids: CASTSPGGLSGYTF. CDR3 DNA sequence: TGTGCCAGCACCTCTCCGGGGGGGTTGTCTGGCTACACCTTC. Combining the CDR3 with reference TRBV5-4 and TRBJ1-2 gives the whole variable domain ETGVTQSPTHLIKTRGQQVTLRCSSQSGHNTVSWYQQALGQGPQFIFQYYREEENGRGNFPPRFSGLQFPNYSSELNVNALELDDSALYLCASTSPGGLSGYTFGSGTRLTVV.

The sample holds one count of this clone. V is TRBV9 and J is TRBJ1-4, with D possibly being TRBD1 (6 bases). The V gene lost 0 bases and the J gene lost 5 bases, with 8 bases spanning the gap. The CDR3 extends over 14 amino acids. Germline-derived CDR1 and CDR2 are SGDLS and YYNGEE. The CDR3 loop is CASSVEGGNEKLFF. In DNA, the CDR3 is TGTGCCAGCAGCGTAGAAGGGGGAAATGAAAAACTGTTTTTT.

The genes are TRBV19 and TRBJ2-2; TRBD2 agrees at 9 bases. The CDR3 contains 13 residues. Germline values: CDR1 LNHDA, CDR2 SQIVND (reference sequence). The J segment lost 7 bases and the V segment lost 5 bases, leaving 2 bases of the junction unmatched. As DNA, the CDR3 is TGTGCCAGTAGTGGGACTAGCCGCGGGGAGCTGTTTTTT. Encoded protein: CASSGTSRGELFF.

The rearrangement links TRBV15 to TRBJ2-1; 7 bases are shared with TRBD2. The V segment lost 2 bases and the J segment 0 bases; nucleotides outside the gene matches: 10. The germline gives CDR1 LNHNV, CDR2 YYDKDF (reference sequence). The CDR3 is made up of 18 amino acids. In nucleotides, the CDR3 is TGTGCCACCAGCAGACCCCCTGGGCCGGGGGGCTCCTACAATGAGCAGTTCTTC. Amino acids: CATSRPPGPGGSYNEQFF.

V usage is TRBV7-2 and J usage is TRBJ2-7; D gene unclear. The germline V and J ends were trimmed by 5 bases and 2 bases, with 13 bases remaining between them. The CDR3 runs 14 residues. CDR1 is SGHTA and CDR2 is FQGNSA in the germline V gene. The CDR3 sequence is CASSPTTGAYEQYF. CDR3 nucleotide sequence: TGTGCCAGCAGCCCTACGACCGGCGCCTACGAGCAGTACTTC. The entire variable domain, with the rest obtained from reference TRBV7-2 and TRBJ2-7, is as follows: GAGVSQSPSNKVTEKGKDVELRCDPISGHTALYWYRQSLGQGLEFLIYFQGNSAPDKSGLPSDRFSAERTGGSVSTLTIQRTQQEDSAVYLCASSPTTGAYEQYFGPGTRLTVT.

This rearrangement joins TRBV6-2 or TRBV6-3 to TRBJ1-1; D uncertain. Between the trimmed V and J ends, which lost 0 bases and 3 bases, there was a span of 5 bases. CDR3 size: 13 residues. The germline V gene encodes CDR1 MNHEY and CDR2 SVGEGT. The CDR3 DNA reads TGTGCCAGCAGTTACTCGAAGTACACTGAAGCTTTCTTT. Protein: CASSYSKYTEAFF.

This chain joins TRBV30 and TRBJ2-7; TRBD1 might be the D (5 bases). This CDR3 contains 12 residues. Deletions cut 4 bases from V and 2 bases from J, with 9 bases between. Germline assignment: CDR1 GTSNPN and CDR2 SVGIG (reference sequence). The CDR3 sequence is CAWNKGTYEQYF. The CDR3 bases are TGTGCCTGGAATAAGGGGACCTACGAGCAGTACTTC. Drawing the rest from reference TRBV30 and TRBJ2-7, the complete variable domain is SQTIHQWPATLVQPVGSPLSLECTVEGTSNPNLYWYRQAAGRGLQLLFYSVGIGQISSEVPQNLSASRPQDRQFILSSKKLLLSDSGFYLCAWNKGTYEQYFGPGTRLTVT.

The chain has TRBV6-5 and TRBJ1-1; D may be TRBD1 (5 bases). The CDR3 contains 16 residues. Germline V CDR1 and CDR2: MNHEY, SVGAGI. The V end was cut by 4 bases, the J end by 4 bases, with 19 bases between. CDR3: CASSFRASGGVTEAFF. CDR3 sequence (DNA): TGTGCCAGCAGTTTCCGGGCCTCGGGAGGGGTCACTGAAGCTTTCTTT.

This chain joins TRBV7-8 and TRBJ1-1, with D possibly TRBD1 on 5 matching bases. From germline, CDR1 is SGHVS and CDR2 FQNEAQ. The CDR3 has 19 residues. V was clipped by 0 bases and J by 2 bases, with 22 bases between them. CDR3 region: CASSLAFWRTPTLNTEAFF. DNA for the CDR3: TGTGCCAGCAGCTTAGCGTTCTGGAGGACACCCACTCTTAACACTGAAGCTTTCTTT. Using reference TRBV7-8 and TRBJ1-1 for the parts outside the CDR3, the full variable domain is GAGVSQSPRYKVAKRGQDVALRCDPISGHVSLFWYQQALGQGPEFLTYFQNEAQLDKSGLPSDRFFAERPEGSVSTLKIQRTQQEDSAVYLCASSLAFWRTPTLNTEAFFGQGTRLTVV.

This chain uses TRBV7-3 with TRBJ2-7; 12 nucleotides match TRBD2. CDR1 is SGHTA and CDR2 is FQGTGA in the germline V gene. Germline trimming cut 1 base from V and 7 bases from J; bases unmatched to any gene: 8. The CDR3 covers 16 residues. CDR3 sequence: CASSLMGRTSGEEQYF. The CDR3 DNA reads TGTGCCAGCAGCTTAATGGGGCGGACTAGCGGGGAAGAGCAGTACTTC.

The chain uses TRBV5-1 and TRBJ2-1; 11 bases align to TRBD2. V gave up 8 bases and J gave up 0 bases; unmatched junction bases: 4. In germline, CDR1 is SGHRS, CDR2 YFSETQ. CDR3 length: 15 amino acids. The CDR3 here is CASQTSGSSYNEQFF. CDR3 DNA: TGCGCCAGTCAAACTAGCGGGAGCTCCTACAATGAGCAGTTCTTC. The complete variable domain, with remaining parts taken from reference TRBV5-1 and TRBJ2-1, reads KAGVTQTPRYLIKTRGQQVTLSCSPISGHRSVSWYQQTPGQGLQFLFEYFSETQRNKGNFPGRFSGRQFSNSRSEMNVSTLELGDSALYLCASQTSGSSYNEQFFGPGTRLTVL.

The chain combines TRBV7-2 with TRBJ1-1, with D unresolved. Looked up from germline, CDR1 is SGHTA and CDR2 is FQGNSA. This CDR3 has 13 amino acids. With 3 bases removed from V and 1 base from J, the gap between germline ends came to 6 bases. CDR3 residues: CASSFKGNTEAFF. In nucleotides, the CDR3 is TGTGCCAGCAGCTTCAAGGGGAACACTGAAGCTTTCTTT.

This rearrangement joins TRBV3-1 (or the pseudogene TRBV3-2) to TRBJ1-1, with 9 nucleotides matching TRBD1. J gave up 1 base and V 4 bases, and 4 bases lay outside the gene matches. The CDR3 extends over 15 amino acids. CDR1 is LGHDT and CDR2 is YNNKEL in the germline V gene (reference sequence). In nucleotides, the CDR3 is TGTGCCAGCAGCCGCAAGGGACAGGGGAACACTGAAGCTTTCTTT. Protein product: CASSRKGQGNTEAFF.

The rearrangement links TRBV5-6 to TRBJ1-6, with 8 bases lining up with TRBD1. The CDR3 contains 18 residues. Germline assignment: CDR1 SGHDT and CDR2 YYEEEE. V gave up 4 bases and J gave up 6 bases; unmatched junction bases: 15. CDR3 DNA sequence: TGTGCCAGCAGCCGAGGGGTCGGACAGGGTCCATTTAATTCACCCCTCCACTTT. Translating gives CASSRGVGQGPFNSPLHF.

The chain joins TRBV30 to TRBJ1-2; D is undetermined. Germline V gene lookup returns CDR1 GTSNPN and CDR2 SVGIG (reference sequence). CDR3 length: 13 residues. V lost 1 base and J 2 bases, leaving 8 bases between the germline ends. The CDR3 DNA follows: TGTGCCTGGAGTGCGGCAAGAAACTATGGCTACACCTTC. It yields the protein CAWSAARNYGYTF.

The genes are TRBV6-5 and TRBJ1-2; D remains ambiguous. Germline V CDR1 and CDR2: MNHEY, SVGAGI. V was trimmed by 6 bases and J by 7 bases, leaving 15 bases between them. CDR3 size: 13 residues. This CDR3 reads CASRPVIAAGYTF. The CDR3 nucleotides read TGTGCCAGCAGACCCGTTATCGCAGCTGGCTACACCTTC.